The 22 T cell receptor beta chains given below trace back to one sample, sequenced in a study of immune evolution from preneoplasia to lung adenocarcinoma. Sequencing used immunoSEQ multiplex PCR; TCRdb keeps in-frame clones, though not all of them. The sample carries approximately 11,000 clones, about four fifths recorded once. Sequenced sample: FFPE minimally invasive lung adenocarcinoma tissue. These receptor sequences come from a person between 60 and 80 years old with lung adenocarcinoma.

The chain recombines TRBV29-1 with TRBJ2-7; 10 bases match TRBD1. Trimming took 7 bases from V and 3 from J; bases not matched to a gene: 6. The CDR3 consists of 13 residues. Germline-derived CDR1 and CDR2 are SQVTM and ANQGSEA. For the CDR3, the DNA is TGCAGCGCCGCGGGACAGGGGATCTACGAGCAGTACTTC. Its translation is CSAAGQGIYEQYF.

This rearrangement joins TRBV10-1 to TRBJ1-4; D is unresolved. Germline CDR1 WNHNN, CDR2 SYGVQD (reference sequence). V lost 1 base, J lost 4 bases, and 10 bases lay in between. The CDR3 spans 15 residues. The CDR3 loop reads CASSEFAQNNEKLFF. The CDR3 DNA is TGCGCCAGCAGTGAGTTTGCACAGAATAATGAAAAACTGTTTTTT.

This clone was found once. V usage is TRBV2 and J usage is TRBJ1-4; D might be TRBD1 (6 bases). This CDR3 contains 12 residues. V was pared by 6 bases and J by 11 bases, with 13 bases between. Germline V CDR1 and CDR2: SNHLY, FYNNEI. The CDR3 region is CASSNLGGKLFF. CDR3 DNA: TGTGCCAGCAGCAATTTAGGGGGGAAACTGTTTTTT.

This rearrangement joins TRBV10-3 to TRBJ1-1; D perhaps matches TRBD1 (5 bases). The CDR3 length is 14 residues. The V and J ends lost 2 bases and 4 bases respectively, with 11 bases between them. Germline V gives CDR1 ENHRY, CDR2 SYGVKD. Here the CDR3 DNA reads TGTGCCATCAGTGAGGGACCCGACAGCACTGAAGCTTTCTTT. This translates into CAISEGPDSTEAFF.

This chain connects TRBV9 to TRBJ2-1; 13 positions match TRBD2. CDR1 and CDR2 (germline): SGDLS, YYNGEE. CDR3 length: 14 amino acids. Germline trimming cut 4 bases from V and 7 bases from J; bases unmatched to any gene: 2. CDR3 nucleotides: TGTGCCAGCAGCTGGACTAGCGGGAGTAATGAGCAGTTCTTC. It specifies CASSWTSGSNEQFF.

This clone has a handful of counts. The V gene is TRBV7-8, the J gene TRBJ2-5, with 7 bases lining up with TRBD1. The trim removed 7 bases at V and 2 bases at J, leaving 7 bases unmatched. CDR3 length: 14 residues. The germline CDR1 and CDR2 sequences are SGHVS and FQNEAQ. The CDR3 bases are TGTGCCAGCACCCCTCGGACAGGACAAGAGACCCAGTACTTC. Translated: CASTPRTGQETQYF.

This clone was seen a single time. The chain employs TRBV7-2 and TRBJ2-5; D unresolved. V dropped 1 base and J dropped 2 bases, with 8 bases sitting between them. Germline V lookup: CDR1 SGHTA, CDR2 FQGNSA. CDR3 length: 14 residues. This CDR3 reads CASSLVGGQETQYF. The CDR3 DNA sequence: TGTGCCAGCAGCTTAGTAGGTGGGCAAGAGACCCAGTACTTC.

The CDR3 bases are TGTGCCTGGAGTGGGCTTGCTAGCGGGATGGGCGAGCAGTACTTC. Protein: CAWSGLASGMGEQYF. This chain uses TRBV30 with TRBJ2-7; 9 bases align to TRBD2. The length of the CDR3 is 15 residues. CDR1 is GTSNPN, CDR2 SVGIG, per germline (reference sequence). With V trimmed by 1 base and J by 6 bases, 10 bases remained unmatched. Supplemented by reference TRBV30 and TRBJ2-7, the full variable domain reads SQTIHQWPATLVQPVGSPLSLECTVEGTSNPNLYWYRQAAGRGLQLLFYSVGIGQISSEVPQNLSASRPQDRQFILSSKKLLLSDSGFYLCAWSGLASGMGEQYFGPGTRLTVT.

This clone appeared a single time. The chain links TRBV7-8 to TRBJ2-7; 9 bases agree with TRBD2. J lost 5 bases, V lost 5 bases, and 13 bases had no gene match. This CDR3 spans 16 amino acids. The V gene's germline CDR1 is SGHVS and CDR2 FQNEAQ. The CDR3 DNA sequence: TGTGCCAGCAGCCCAGAGGCTAGCGGGATTGTCGACGAGCAGTACTTC. This sequence encodes CASSPEASGIVDEQYF.

The chain carries TRBV28 and TRBJ1-4; D remains ambiguous. The CDR3 is 13 amino acids. CDR1 is MDHEN, CDR2 SYDVKM, per germline. The V and J ends lost 6 bases and 8 bases respectively, with 13 bases between them. The CDR3 reads CASSRLPGEKLFF. The CDR3 bases are TGTGCCAGCAGCCGACTCCCCGGGGAAAAACTGTTTTTT. Full variable domain (outside the CDR3, taken from reference TRBV28 and TRBJ1-4): DVKVTQSSRYLVKRTGEKVFLECVQDMDHENMFWYRQDPGLGLRLIYFSYDVKMKEKGDIPEGYSVSREKKERFSLILESASTNQTSMYLCASSRLPGEKLFFGSGTQLSVL.

The V gene is TRBV29-1, the J gene TRBJ2-7; D is perhaps TRBD2 (6 bases). The CDR3 is 15 residues long. Germline CDR1 and CDR2: SQVTM and ANQGSEA. V lost 5 bases, J lost 0 bases, and 17 bases lay in between. The chain's CDR3 is CSVFRGGQSSYEQYF. The DNA for the CDR3 is TGCAGCGTTTTCCGAGGAGGGCAGAGCTCCTACGAGCAGTACTTC.

Notes on this clone: The junction and the germline gene differ at one end; a read error may be behind it. Other nucleotide sequences from this sample produce the same CDR3. The V gene is TRBV7-6, the J gene TRBJ2-3, with D hard to call. The CDR3 covers 14 residues. CDR1 and CDR2 from the germline V gene are SGHVS and FNYEAQ. CDR3 sequence: CASSSWSYADTQYF. The CDR3 coding sequence is TGTGCTAGCAGCTCCTGGTCCTACGCAGATACGCAGTATTTT.

V and J are TRBV7-9 and TRBJ1-4; D not resolved. The CDR3 runs to 14 residues. Germline V gene sequence: CDR1 SEHNR, CDR2 FQNEAQ (reference sequence). The ends were cut back, 2 bases at V and 6 bases at J, with 10 bases in the middle. The CDR3 bases are TGTGCCAGCAGCTTATCGGGCGGGTATGAAAAACTGTTTTTT. It codes for CASSLSGGYEKLFF.

CDR3 DNA sequence: TGTGCCAGCACCCCGGGGCAGGGGAACACCGGGGAGCTGTTTTTT. Residues: CASTPGQGNTGELFF. The chain is built from TRBV6-5 and TRBJ2-2, with D perhaps assigned TRBD1 or TRBD2 (5 bases each). The CDR3 totals 15 residues. V was trimmed by 7 bases and J by 1 base, leaving 13 bases between them. Looked up from germline, CDR1 is MNHEY and CDR2 is SVGAGI.

This sequence joins TRBV28 and TRBJ1-2; D is unclear. V gave up 11 bases and J gave up 8 bases, with 21 bases separating them. This CDR3 contains 13 residues. Germline V gene lookup returns CDR1 MDHEN and CDR2 SYDVKM. The CDR3 loop is CAAKPDGFEGYTF. The CDR3 nucleotides read TGTGCCGCGAAACCGGACGGGTTCGAAGGCTACACCTTC.

The V call is TRBV19, the J call TRBJ1-1, with D maybe TRBD1 (6 bases). Looked up from germline, CDR1 is LNHDA and CDR2 is SQIVND (reference sequence). The CDR3 is 13 residues long. The V end lost 9 bases, the J end lost 0 bases, and 11 bases lay between the germline ends. CDR3 bases: TGTGCCAGCGAGGACAGCCTGAACACTGAAGCTTTCTTT. Its translation is CASEDSLNTEAFF.

In DNA, the CDR3 is TGCGCCAGCAGCCATGAAACTAACAGGGTCCGTCCTGAAGCTTTCTTT. It translates to CASSHETNRVRPEAFF. V gene TRBV4-1 combines with J gene TRBJ1-1; maybe TRBD1 (6 bases). The germline CDR1 and CDR2 sequences are MGHRA and YSYEKL. The CDR3 consists of 16 residues. The ends were cut back, 3 bases at V and 6 bases at J, with 20 bases in the middle.

The CDR3 DNA follows: TGTGCCAGCAGCCTATCCGTGGGGGGGAATCAGCCCCAGCATTTT. Its translation is CASSLSVGGNQPQHF. This rearrangement joins TRBV7-2 to TRBJ1-5; weak D call: TRBD1 (5 bases). The CDR3 loop spans 15 amino acids. V dropped 5 bases and J dropped 4 bases, with 15 bases sitting between them. Germline assignment: CDR1 SGHTA and CDR2 FQGNSA.

The chain couples TRBV7-9 to TRBJ2-2; weak D call: TRBD2 (7 bases). V was clipped by 11 bases and J by 4 bases, with 11 bases between them. The CDR3 runs to 12 residues. Germline V lookup: CDR1 SEHNR, CDR2 FQNEAQ (reference sequence). The CDR3 sequence: CAGEGVTGELFF. As DNA, the CDR3 is TGTGCCGGGGAGGGGGTCACCGGGGAGCTGTTTTTT. The variable domain in full, with the rest retrieved from reference TRBV7-9 and TRBJ2-2, is DTGVSQNPRHKITKRGQNVTFRCDPISEHNRLYWYRQTLGQGPEFLTYFQNEAQLEKSRLLSDRFSAERPKGSFSTLEIQRTEQGDSAMYLCAGEGVTGELFFGEGSRLTVL.

This chain links TRBV29-1 with TRBJ1-1, with TRBD1 identical over 7 bases. V lost 7 bases and J lost 2; bases outside the gene matches: 7. Germline lookup yields CDR1 SQVTM and CDR2 ANQGSEA. The CDR3 covers 13 residues. The CDR3 reads CSAWGQQNTEAFF. DNA for the CDR3: TGCAGCGCCTGGGGACAGCAAAACACTGAAGCTTTCTTT.

The chain combines TRBV4-1 with TRBJ1-2; D gene unclear. This CDR3 comprises 14 residues. V lost 0 bases and J lost 8, with 13 bases in between. Germline CDR1 and CDR2: MGHRA and YSYEKL. The CDR3 sequence is CASSQDSTVQGYTF. Here the CDR3 DNA reads TGCGCCAGCAGCCAAGATTCGACTGTGCAGGGCTACACCTTC.

The genes are TRBV2 and TRBJ2-5; 7 bases align to TRBD1. J gave up 4 bases and V 5 bases, and 7 bases lay outside the gene matches. CDR1 and CDR2 from the germline V gene are SNHLY and FYNNEI. This CDR3 region has 14 residues. The CDR3 nucleotides are TGTGCCAGCAGTACCACAGGGGTGGTAGAGACCCAGTACTTC. It specifies CASSTTGVVETQYF.